Sequencing of this T cell receptor beta chain was carried out in a study of OX40 agonist ivuxolimab in advanced cancers. As for the study in general: The patients got ivuxolimab, which is an agonistic anti-OX40 (CD134) antibody. Partial responses were recorded for three patients, including one with hepatocellular carcinoma and two with cutaneous melanoma.

Using immunoSEQ multiplex PCR, the repertoire was profiled, and TCRdb retains in-frame clones only, with some absent. The sample carries 95,000 to 150,000 clones, around 95% recorded once. The source was CD4+ or CD8+ T cells sorted from blood, collected in a trial of the OX40 agonist ivuxolimab. The receptor's source is an adult with an advanced solid tumor such as melanoma, head and neck, liver or kidney cancer.

Written as DNA, the CDR3 is TGTGCCAGCAGCTTGGTACGGCGGGTAGATGGAAACACCATATATTTT. This gives the protein CASSLVRRVDGNTIYF. The J gene is TRBJ1-3, the V gene TRBV5-6, with no clear D. CDR1 and CDR2 (germline): SGHDT, YYEEEE. V was trimmed by 0 bases and J by 3 bases, leaving 13 bases between them. CDR3 length: 16 residues.